The 27 T cell receptor beta chains below were found in one sample sequenced in a study of control samples from healthy donors and cancer patients. Some clones are missing from TCRdb's copy, which holds only in-frame ones; the method was immunoSEQ multiplex PCR. The top ten clones hold more than 13% of a sample with tens of thousands of clones, roughly 87% of them seen once. Source material: PBMCs. These receptors originate from a man in his sixties with head and neck cancer.

The rearrangement links TRBV9 to TRBJ1-4, with D possibly TRBD1 on 5 matching bases. Trimming took off 4 bases at V and 2 bases at J, with 12 bases between the two ends. Germline CDR1 and CDR2: SGDLS and YYNGEE. The CDR3 length is 15 residues. CDR3 in amino acids: CASSRGRVTNEKLFF. Written as DNA, the CDR3 is TGTGCCAGCAGCCGGGGGAGGGTTACTAATGAAAAACTGTTTTTT.

This chain connects TRBV18 to TRBJ2-7; TRBD2 matches at 7 bases. Per the germline V gene, CDR1 is KGHSH and CDR2 is LQKENI. Germline trimming cut 3 bases from V and 2 bases from J; bases unmatched to any gene: 7. CDR3 length equals 15 residues. The CDR3 protein is CASSPEASGAYEQYF. The CDR3 region has the DNA TGTGCCAGCTCACCGGAGGCGAGCGGGGCCTACGAGCAGTACTTC.

This chain joins TRBV6-5 and TRBJ1-5; D call uncertain. The CDR3 loop spans 14 amino acids. CDR1 is MNHEY and CDR2 is SVGAGI in the germline V gene. The V end lost 6 bases, the J end lost 7 bases, and 16 bases lay between the germline ends. This chain's CDR3 is CASSSPKSRQPQHF. In DNA, the CDR3 is TGTGCCAGCAGCTCACCGAAGTCTCGGCAGCCCCAGCATTTT.

This chain joins TRBV19 and TRBJ2-2, with 9 bases aligning to TRBD1. The CDR3 spans 15 residues. Germline CDR1 LNHDA, CDR2 SQIVND (reference sequence). Losses at the gene ends were 9 bases for V and 5 bases for J; bases not matched to a gene: 10. This CDR3 is CASAPGQGRTGELFF. The DNA of the CDR3 is TGTGCCAGCGCACCGGGACAGGGCCGTACCGGGGAGCTGTTTTTT.

The J gene is TRBJ1-5, the V gene TRBV16; a possible D gene is TRBD1 (5 bases). The CDR3 loop spans 18 amino acids. The V and J ends lost 0 bases and 4 bases respectively, with 19 bases between them. Germline V gene sequence: CDR1 KGHSY, CDR2 FQNENV. CDR3 amino acids: CASSQSSPGQVRNQPQHF. Written as DNA, the CDR3 is TGTGCCAGCAGCCAATCGTCCCCAGGACAAGTTAGAAATCAGCCCCAGCATTTT.

This clone has a single count. V gene TRBV6-5 combines with J gene TRBJ1-6, with 9 bases aligning to TRBD1. Germline CDR1 reads MNHEY; CDR2 reads SVGAGI. Trimming took 6 bases from V and 8 from J; bases not matched to a gene: 8. The CDR3 is 15 residues long. CDR3 DNA sequence: TGTGCCAGCAGGGCGGGACAGGGAGGAGATTCACCCCTCCACTTT. Amino acid sequence: CASRAGQGGDSPLHF.

The V gene is TRBV20-1, the J gene TRBJ2-3; TRBD2 matches 8 bases. V lost 3 bases, J lost 2 bases, and 4 bases stayed unmatched. Per germline, CDR1 DFQATT and CDR2 SNEGSKA (reference sequence). The CDR3 sequence is 14 residues long. The CDR3 region is CSASLSGDTDTQYF. CDR3 sequence (DNA): TGCAGTGCTAGTCTTAGCGGGGACACAGATACGCAGTATTTT.

The chain couples TRBV5-1 to TRBJ1-4, with 9 bases lining up with TRBD1. CDR1 and CDR2 from the germline V gene are SGHRS and YFSETQ. This CDR3 is built from 15 residues. Losses at the gene ends were 4 bases for V and 8 bases for J; bases not matched to a gene: 9. CDR3 loop: CASSNTGGREEKLFF. The CDR3 region has the DNA TGCGCCAGCAGCAACACAGGGGGCAGGGAGGAAAAACTGTTTTTT.

V is TRBV6-5 and J is TRBJ2-5; 7 nucleotides match TRBD1. CDR3 length: 15 residues. V was pared by 6 bases and J by 4 bases, with 11 bases of the junction left unmatched. From germline, CDR1 is MNHEY and CDR2 SVGAGI. CDR3 loop: CASSFDRAPGETQYF. CDR3 DNA sequence: TGTGCCAGCAGCTTTGACAGGGCTCCGGGAGAGACCCAGTACTTC.

The chain joins TRBV11-3 to TRBJ2-2; 7 nucleotides line up with TRBD2. The germline gives CDR1 SGHNT, CDR2 YENEEA. This CDR3 is built from 15 residues. The ends lost 5 bases at V and 2 bases at J; junction bases unmatched: 5. The CDR3 spells CASSPGTTNTGELFF. The CDR3 DNA reads as TGTGCCAGCAGCCCGGGGACTACCAACACCGGGGAGCTGTTTTTT. The complete variable domain, with remaining parts taken from reference TRBV11-3 and TRBJ2-2, reads EAGVVQSPRYKIIEKKQPVAFWCNPISGHNTLYWYLQNLGQGPELLIRYENEEAVDDSQLPKDRFSAERLKGVDSTLKIQPAELGDSAVYLCASSPGTTNTGELFFGEGSRLTVL.

The chain combines TRBV7-2 with TRBJ1-5; D gene ambiguous. Germline V gives CDR1 SGHTA, CDR2 FQGNSA. The CDR3 consists of 13 residues. Trimming took off 1 base at V and 6 bases at J, with 7 bases between the two ends. The CDR3 sequence: CASSLGQSQPQHF. DNA of the CDR3: TGTGCCAGCAGCTTAGGGCAGAGTCAGCCCCAGCATTTT.

This clone was seen only once. This chain joins TRBV28 and TRBJ1-5; no clear D. The germline CDR1 and CDR2 sequences are MDHEN and SYDVKM. This CDR3 spans 14 amino acids. The V gene lost 5 bases and the J gene lost 7 bases, with 15 bases spanning the gap. The CDR3 DNA reads as TGTGCCAGCAGTCGGGTGTACAGTGGGCAGCCCCAGCATTTT. It is translated as CASSRVYSGQPQHF.

This chain links TRBV11-1 with TRBJ2-7; 10 nucleotides match TRBD1. CDR1 is SGHAT, CDR2 FQDESV, per germline (reference sequence). V trimming: 1 base; J trimming: 1 base; junction bases outside the gene matches: 4. The CDR3 contains 16 residues. CDR3 coding DNA: TGTGCCAGCAGCTTAGATATGGGACAGGGGTCCTACGAGCAGTACTTC. Translation gives CASSLDMGQGSYEQYF. The variable domain in full, with the rest retrieved from reference TRBV11-1 and TRBJ2-7, is EAEVAQSPRYKITEKSQAVAFWCDPISGHATLYWYRQILGQGPELLVQFQDESVVDDSQLPKDRFSAERLKGVDSTLKIQPAELGDSAMYLCASSLDMGQGSYEQYFGPGTRLTVT.

This clone was recorded only once. CDR3 DNA sequence: TGTGCCAGCAGCATACGCGACAGGATCCAAGAGACCCAGTACTTC. Protein sequence: CASSIRDRIQETQYF. V usage is TRBV9 and J usage is TRBJ2-5; weak D call: TRBD1 (6 bases). The germline V gene encodes CDR1 SGDLS and CDR2 YYNGEE. The V and J ends lost 4 bases and 1 base respectively, with 14 bases between them. This CDR3 region has 15 residues.

The chain's CDR3 is CASSQGLSSYNEQFF. In nucleotides, the CDR3 is TGCGCCAGCAGCCAGGGGTTAAGCTCCTACAATGAGCAGTTCTTC. The chain carries TRBV4-3 and TRBJ2-1; D gene unclear. Germline V gene data show CDR1 as LGHNA and CDR2 as YSLEER. The V end was cut by 3 bases, the J end by 0 bases, with 9 bases between. The CDR3 covers 15 residues.

This rearrangement joins TRBV5-4 to TRBJ2-7; TRBD2 matches 14 bases. The CDR3 loop spans 15 amino acids. Trimming at V came to 0 bases and at J to 11 bases, leaving 7 bases not matched to a gene. CDR1 and CDR2 from the germline V gene are SGHNT and YYREEE (reference sequence). Written as DNA, the CDR3 is TGTGCCAGCAGCTTGGCACGGACTAGCGGGGGGACTGAGTACTTC. Translating it yields CASSLARTSGGTEYF.

This clone was seen a handful of times. This sequence joins TRBV15 and TRBJ2-7; 9 bases fit TRBD1. The CDR3 covers 14 residues. Germline CDR1 reads LNHNV; CDR2 reads YYDKDF (reference sequence). J gave up 4 bases and V 8 bases, and 9 bases lay outside the gene matches. The CDR3 sequence: CATRTGTGPYEQYF. The CDR3 DNA is TGTGCCACCCGAACCGGGACAGGGCCTTACGAGCAGTACTTC.

This clone came up a few times. V is TRBV11-2 and J is TRBJ2-3; no definite D call. Trimming stripped 6 bases from V and 6 bases from J, with 13 bases between. Germline-derived CDR1 and CDR2 are SGHAT and FQNNGV. This CDR3 comprises 13 residues. CDR3 bases: TGTGCCAGCAGTCTTAAGCGTCGGGATACGCAGTATTTT. Translation gives CASSLKRRDTQYF. The full variable domain, in which reference TRBV11-2 and TRBJ2-3 provide the parts outside the CDR3, is EAGVAQSPRYKIIEKRQSVAFWCNPISGHATLYWYQQILGQGPKLLIQFQNNGVVDDSQLPKDRFSAERLKGVDSTLKIQPAKLEDSAVYLCASSLKRRDTQYFGPGTRLTVL.

The gene calls are TRBV7-9 and TRBJ2-1; 12 positions agree with TRBD2. Trimming removed 6 bases from V and 15 bases from J; junction bases left unmatched: 12. This CDR3 spans 14 amino acids. The germline gives CDR1 SEHNR, CDR2 FQNEAQ (reference sequence). The CDR3 sequence is CASSDGTSGPRGFF. The CDR3 nucleotides read TGTGCCAGCAGTGACGGGACTAGCGGGCCTCGGGGGTTCTTC.

The rearrangement joins TRBV9 to TRBJ1-1; D uncertain. The CDR3 length is 13 residues. The V gene lost 3 bases and the J gene lost 7 bases, with 13 bases spanning the gap. Germline V gene data show CDR1 as SGDLS and CDR2 as YYNGEE. The CDR3 sequence: CASSGHKKGEAFF. The CDR3 DNA reads as TGTGCCAGCAGCGGACACAAGAAGGGTGAAGCTTTCTTT.

The chain couples TRBV3-1 (or the pseudogene TRBV3-2) to TRBJ2-7; tentatively, D is TRBD1 (5 bases). The CDR3 is 14 residues long. CDR1 is LGHDT and CDR2 is YNNKEL in the germline V gene (reference sequence). The V and J ends lost 4 bases and 2 bases respectively, with 12 bases between them. CDR3: CASSPNRSTYEQYF. CDR3 coding DNA: TGTGCCAGCAGCCCCAACAGGTCCACCTACGAGCAGTACTTC.

This chain joins TRBV9 and TRBJ2-7, with 8 bases matching TRBD2. Trimming cost V 4 bases and J 0 bases; bases outside gene matches: 6. The CDR3 covers 15 residues. In germline, CDR1 is SGDLS, CDR2 YYNGEE. CDR3 protein: CASSPSGTSSYEQYF. The CDR3 DNA follows: TGTGCCAGCAGCCCATCCGGGACTAGCTCCTACGAGCAGTACTTC.

The V call is TRBV19, the J call TRBJ2-4; a possible D gene is TRBD1 (6 bases). Trimming pared 5 bases from V and 1 base from J, leaving 9 bases between. CDR1 is LNHDA and CDR2 is SQIVND in the germline V gene (reference sequence). CDR3 length equals 14 residues. The CDR3, as DNA: TGTGCCAGTAGTCGACAGGACGCCAAAAACATTCAGTACTTC. The encoded protein is CASSRQDAKNIQYF.

This chain uses TRBV7-2 with TRBJ2-2; D is undetermined. The CDR3 is 13 residues long. Germline CDR1 is SGHTA and CDR2 is FQGNSA. Trimming left V 0 bases short and J 5 bases short, with 4 bases between. The CDR3 spells CASSLAYTGELFF. The CDR3 coding sequence is TGTGCCAGCAGCTTAGCATATACCGGGGAGCTGTTTTTT.

V usage is TRBV28 and J usage is TRBJ1-1, with unresolved D. Germline assignment: CDR1 MDHEN and CDR2 SYDVKM. V was pared by 6 bases and J by 3 bases, with 11 bases between. The CDR3 is made up of 13 amino acids. CDR3 sequence: CASRKSMDTEAFF. As DNA, the CDR3 is TGTGCCAGCAGAAAAAGTATGGACACTGAAGCTTTCTTT.

The J gene is TRBJ2-5, the V gene TRBV28, with TRBD1 as a possible D gene (6 bases). CDR1 and CDR2 (germline): MDHEN, SYDVKM. The CDR3 length is 15 residues. The V end was cut by 1 base, the J end by 1 base, with 10 bases between. In DNA, the CDR3 is TGTGCCAGCAGTTTATTACAGGGATTCCAAGAGACCCAGTACTTC. Translated: CASSLLQGFQETQYF.

The V call is TRBV20-1, the J call TRBJ2-5; TRBD1 matches at 9 bases. V lost 3 bases, J lost 2 bases, and 1 base stayed unmatched. The CDR3 spans 13 residues. Germline V gene sequence: CDR1 DFQATT, CDR2 SNEGSKA (reference sequence). CDR3 loop: CSASDRGQETQYF. The CDR3 nucleotides read TGCAGTGCTAGTGACAGGGGGCAAGAGACCCAGTACTTC.